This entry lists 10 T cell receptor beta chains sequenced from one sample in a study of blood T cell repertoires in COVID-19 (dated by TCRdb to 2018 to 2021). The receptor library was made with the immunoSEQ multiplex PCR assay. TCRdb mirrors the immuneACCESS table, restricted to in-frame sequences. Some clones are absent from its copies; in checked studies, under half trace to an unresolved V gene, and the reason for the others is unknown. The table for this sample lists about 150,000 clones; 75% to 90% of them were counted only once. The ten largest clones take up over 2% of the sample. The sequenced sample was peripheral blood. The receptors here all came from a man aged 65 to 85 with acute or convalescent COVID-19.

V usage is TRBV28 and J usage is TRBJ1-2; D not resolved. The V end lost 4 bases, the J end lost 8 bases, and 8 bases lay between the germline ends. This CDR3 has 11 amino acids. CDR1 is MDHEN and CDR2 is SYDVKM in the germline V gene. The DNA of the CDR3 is TGTGCCAGCAGTTCCCCACAGGGCTACACCTTC. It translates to CASSSPQGYTF.

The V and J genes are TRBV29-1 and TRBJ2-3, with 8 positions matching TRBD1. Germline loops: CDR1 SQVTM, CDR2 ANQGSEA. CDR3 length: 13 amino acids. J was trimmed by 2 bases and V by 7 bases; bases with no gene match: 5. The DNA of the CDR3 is TGCAGCGGGGGACAGGTGACCACAGATACGCAGTATTTT. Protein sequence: CSGGQVTTDTQYF.

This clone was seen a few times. DNA for the CDR3: TGTGCCAGTTGGGCAGACTATGGCTACACCTTC. It encodes CASWADYGYTF. This chain joins TRBV28 and TRBJ1-2; D unclear. The CDR3 consists of 11 residues. Germline loops: CDR1 MDHEN, CDR2 SYDVKM. Trimming removed 9 bases at V and 3 bases at J, with 8 bases between.

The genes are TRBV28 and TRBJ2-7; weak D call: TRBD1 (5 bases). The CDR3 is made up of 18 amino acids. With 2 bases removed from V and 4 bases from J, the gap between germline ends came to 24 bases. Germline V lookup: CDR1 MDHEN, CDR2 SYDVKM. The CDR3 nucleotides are TGTGCCAGCAGTTTAGGTTCCCCTAGGACACTAACTGTATACGAGCAGTACTTC. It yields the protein CASSLGSPRTLTVYEQYF.

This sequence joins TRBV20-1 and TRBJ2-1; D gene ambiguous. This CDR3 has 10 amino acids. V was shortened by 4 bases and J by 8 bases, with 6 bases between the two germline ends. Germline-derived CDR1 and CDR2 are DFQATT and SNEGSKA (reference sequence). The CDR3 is CSAIYYEQFF. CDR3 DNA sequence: TGCAGTGCTATATATTATGAGCAGTTCTTC.

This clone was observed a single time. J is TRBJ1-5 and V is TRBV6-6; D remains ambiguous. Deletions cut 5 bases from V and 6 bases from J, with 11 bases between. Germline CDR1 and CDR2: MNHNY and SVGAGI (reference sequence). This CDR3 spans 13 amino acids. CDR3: CASSTPTGQPQHF. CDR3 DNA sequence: TGTGCCAGCAGTACGCCGACGGGTCAGCCCCAGCATTTT.

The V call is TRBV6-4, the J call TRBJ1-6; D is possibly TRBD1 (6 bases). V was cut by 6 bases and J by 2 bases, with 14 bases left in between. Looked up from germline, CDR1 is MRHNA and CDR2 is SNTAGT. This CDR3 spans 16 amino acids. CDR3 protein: CASRQQGSTYNSPLHF. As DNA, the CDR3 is TGTGCCAGCAGACAACAGGGTTCGACCTATAATTCACCCCTCCACTTT.

The CDR3: CASSRTGGELFF. For the CDR3, the DNA is TGTGCCAGTAGCAGGACTGGCGGGGAGCTGTTTTTT. This chain links TRBV19 with TRBJ2-2; the D gene is possibly TRBD2 (5 bases). CDR1 LNHDA and CDR2 SQIVND come from the germline V gene (reference sequence). The V and J ends lost 6 bases and 7 bases respectively, with 9 bases between them. The CDR3 has 12 amino acids.

The CDR3 reads CASSGRMLNTEAFF. The DNA for the CDR3 is TGCGCCAGCAGTGGCAGGATGCTGAACACTGAAGCTTTCTTT. The J gene is TRBJ1-1, the V gene TRBV10-2; no firm D call. CDR1 and CDR2 (germline): WSHSY, SAAADI. Trimming pared 4 bases from V and 0 bases from J, leaving 9 bases between. The CDR3 covers 14 residues.

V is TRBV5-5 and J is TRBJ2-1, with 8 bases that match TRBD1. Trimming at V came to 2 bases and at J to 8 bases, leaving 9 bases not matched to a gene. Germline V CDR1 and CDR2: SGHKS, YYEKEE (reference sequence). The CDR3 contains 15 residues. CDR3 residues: CASSFGSTGADEQFF. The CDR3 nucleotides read TGTGCCAGCAGCTTCGGTTCGACAGGGGCTGATGAGCAGTTCTTC.